These T cell receptor beta chains were read from a single sample in a study of CXCR3-negative and CXCR3-positive naive CD8 T cells. TCRdb re-called the 5' RACE reads and catalogs CDR3 proteins one per entry, DNA excluded. The sample includes 45,000 to 65,000 distinct CDR3 sequences. The sequenced sample consisted of naive CXCR3- CD8+ T cells from blood. These TCRs come from a human donor in good health. Some clones in this sample may be carry-over from other donors' samples. The CDR3 runs from the conserved cysteine through the conserved F or W. Expanded clones are given a class, and other clones once, few, many or no size at all.

TRBJ2-2,NA,TRBV9,CASSAQKVQANTGELFF
TRBJ1-6,NA,TRBV25-1,CASSDSYNSPLHF
TRBJ2-7,NA,TRBV25-1,CASSESSYEQYF
TRBJ1-2,NA,TRBV20-1,CSATGTGSYGYTF
TRBJ1-5,medium-sized,TRBV5-1,CASSLGPGEGHQPQHF
TRBJ2-2,NA,TRBV10-3,CAISRARDGPGELFF
TRBJ1-1,NA,TRBV4-1,CASSQDSGGRTNTEAFF
TRBJ2-3,NA,TRBV28,CASSLSTGVADTQYF
TRBJ2-7,NA,TRBV2,CASSLTGPTFPYF
TRBJ1-5,NA,TRBV12-3/TRBV12-4,CASSTRGQGAGNQPQHF
TRBJ2-7,NA,TRBV7-6,CASSLASGSDEQYF
TRBJ2-1,NA,TRBV7-8,CASSPGTEGGEQFF
TRBJ1-1,NA,TRBV9,CASSGREGNTEAFF
TRBJ2-2,medium-sized,TRBV12-3/TRBV12-4,CASSRTGRGELFF
TRBJ1-2,NA,TRBV5-1,CASSPQSDRRNNYGYTF
TRBJ2-6,NA,TRBV18,CASSRRQGALSGANVLTF
TRBJ2-1,NA,TRBV6-5,CASRGQGASGDEQFF
TRBJ2-5,NA,TRBV13,CASSSPGLAGAEETQYF
TRBJ2-5,NA,TRBV27,CASSPTGETQYF
TRBJ2-3,NA,TRBV5-6,CASSFGGESTDTQYF
TRBJ1-5,NA,TRBV7-2,CASSVGTGGTNQPQHF
TRBJ2-5,NA,TRBV10-3,CAISEGTTETQYF
TRBJ1-3,NA,TRBV11-2,CASSSPDSITGNTIYF
TRBJ2-7,NA,TRBV28,CASSSHFTASDEQYF